The 29 T cell receptor beta chains listed next were all sequenced from one sample in a study of T cells after posttransplantation cyclophosphamide. Profiling relied on immunoSEQ multiplex PCR, and the TCRdb table lists in-frame clones only, not all of them. The sample counts under 20,000 clones, none seen once; the ten largest own 0.54%. A marrow graft followed busulfan-fludarabine conditioning, with cyclophosphamide on days +3 and +4. The sample here was PBMCs, taken after allogeneic stem cell transplant with posttransplant cyclophosphamide. The receptors here all came from a female patient under 45 who received an allogeneic stem cell transplant from a related donor, was CMV-positive, and had no GVHD. Among the T cells, some may be from the graft donor.

Ten or more counts support this clone. The chain uses TRBV5-1 and TRBJ2-7; 10 bases align to TRBD1. After removal of 4 bases from V and 3 bases from J, the junction contained 7 bases not matched to a gene. Germline V lookup: CDR1 SGHRS, CDR2 YFSETQ. The CDR3 is 15 amino acids. The CDR3 loop is CASSIWDRGFYEQYF. The CDR3 coding sequence is TGCGCCAGCAGCATATGGGACAGGGGATTCTACGAGCAGTACTTC.

This clone was seen ten or more times. V gene TRBV7-2 combines with J gene TRBJ1-3, with D possibly being TRBD1 (5 bases). Per the germline V gene, CDR1 is SGHTA and CDR2 is FQGNSA. V was cut by 5 bases and J by 10 bases, with 21 bases left in between. There are 15 residues in the CDR3. CDR3 in DNA: TGTGCCAGCAGCCAAATCCCGGGGGGGTTGGGAACCATATATTTT. This codes for CASSQIPGGLGTIYF.

The sample holds many counts of this clone. The rearrangement uses TRBV11-2 and TRBJ1-1, with D possibly being TRBD1 (6 bases). The germline V gene has CDR1 SGHAT and CDR2 FQNNGV. The V end was cut by 5 bases, the J end by 5 bases, with 12 bases between. The length of the CDR3 is 13 residues. The DNA of the CDR3 is TGTGCCAGCAGCGGACAGACGAGGACTGAAGCTTTCTTT. It translates to CASSGQTRTEAFF.

This clone was observed at least ten times. The chain employs TRBV12-1 and TRBJ2-1; TRBD2 is the table's D call, not checked against the DNA. TRBV12-1 is marked as a pseudogene. The CDR3 contains 18 residues. The CDR3 sequence is CASSFFPGLAGSYNEQFF. The CDR3 DNA is TGTGCCAGCAGCTTTTTCCCTGGACTAGCGGGCTCCTACAATGAGCAGTTCTTC.

There are many counts of this clone. The rearrangement links TRBV6-5 to TRBJ1-2, with 8 bases matching TRBD1. The CDR3 contains 13 residues. In germline, CDR1 is MNHEY, CDR2 SVGAGI. J lost 5 bases, V lost 7 bases, and 6 bases had no gene match. Here the CDR3 reads CASKAGTGYGYTF. CDR3 nucleotides: TGTGCCAGCAAAGCCGGGACAGGTTATGGCTACACCTTC.

This clone occurred many times. The chain recombines TRBV11-2 with TRBJ1-2; 8 positions agree with TRBD1. The V and J ends lost 5 bases and 2 bases, in that order; junction bases with no gene match: 4. Germline assignment: CDR1 SGHAT and CDR2 FQNNGV. This CDR3 spans 14 amino acids. The CDR3 sequence is CASSPGQGNYGYTF. The CDR3 bases are TGTGCCAGCAGCCCCGGACAGGGAAACTATGGCTACACCTTC.

This clone occurred many times. This sequence joins TRBV10-3 and TRBJ2-3, with D perhaps matching TRBD1 (7 bases). This CDR3 is built from 16 residues. Germline V gene data show CDR1 as ENHRY and CDR2 as SYGVKD. V gave up 6 bases and J gave up 1 base, with 17 bases separating them. This CDR3 is CAISSQGGAGTDTQYF. The CDR3 nucleotides read TGTGCCATCAGCTCCCAGGGGGGAGCAGGCACAGATACGCAGTATTTT.

This clone was seen many times. The V call is TRBV6-5, the J call TRBJ2-7; 10 bases are a match to TRBD2. The CDR3 contains 16 residues. The trim removed 0 bases at V and 3 bases at J, leaving 5 bases unmatched. Germline V gene data show CDR1 as MNHEY and CDR2 as SVGAGI. CDR3 coding DNA: TGTGCCAGCAGTTACTCCGGACTAGCGGCAAGCTACGAGCAGTACTTC. Protein sequence: CASSYSGLAASYEQYF.

The sample holds many counts of this clone. The chain is built from TRBV6-5 and TRBJ2-5, with 9 bases aligning to TRBD1. Germline CDR1 MNHEY, CDR2 SVGAGI. Losses at the gene ends were 5 bases for V and 5 bases for J; bases not matched to a gene: 6. This CDR3 region has 14 residues. The CDR3 region has the DNA TGTGCCAGCAGTATACAGGGGGCCGGGGAGACCCAGTACTTC. It specifies CASSIQGAGETQYF.

In this sample, this clone turned up many times. The chain is built from TRBV29-1 and TRBJ2-3; D not certain. With 1 base removed from V and 2 bases from J, the gap between germline ends came to 7 bases. The germline V gene encodes CDR1 SQVTM and CDR2 ANQGSEA. The CDR3 sequence is 13 residues long. Written as DNA, the CDR3 is TGCAGCGTTGAAGGAGATTCCACAGATACGCAGTATTTT. Its translation is CSVEGDSTDTQYF.

Many counts were recorded for this clone. This chain uses TRBV7-8 with TRBJ2-7; 10 bases align to TRBD1. J gave up 2 bases and V 6 bases, and 7 bases lay outside the gene matches. The germline V gene encodes CDR1 SGHVS and CDR2 FQNEAQ. This CDR3 is built from 15 residues. CDR3 coding DNA: TGTGCCAGCAGATCGGACAGGGGGGCTCCCTACGAGCAGTACTTC. This translates into CASRSDRGAPYEQYF.

The table lists this clone with many counts. This rearrangement joins TRBV30 to TRBJ1-1; TRBD1 matches 7 bases. Trimming at V came to 6 bases and at J to 2 bases, leaving 6 bases not matched to a gene. Germline V CDR1 and CDR2: GTSNPN, SVGIG (reference sequence). This CDR3 contains 13 residues. The CDR3 coding sequence is TGTGCCTGCCCCCGACAGGGAAACACTGAAGCTTTCTTT. Its protein is CACPRQGNTEAFF.

This clone was seen ten or more times. The J gene is TRBJ2-7, the V gene TRBV5-1; 11 bases map to TRBD1. The germline V gene has CDR1 SGHRS and CDR2 YFSETQ. Unmatched junction bases numbered 6, after V lost 1 base and J lost 0 bases. The CDR3 is made up of 17 amino acids. The CDR3 nucleotides are TGCGCCAGCAGCTTGCGTAGCGGGACAGGGGGCTCCTACGAGCAGTACTTC. This gives the protein CASSLRSGTGGSYEQYF.

This clone has at least ten counts. The rearrangement links TRBV19 to TRBJ2-3; 7 bases are a match to TRBD1. This CDR3 has 14 amino acids. Germline V gene sequence: CDR1 LNHDA, CDR2 SQIVND (reference sequence). Trimming at V came to 7 bases and at J to 0 bases, leaving 4 bases not matched to a gene. In nucleotides, the CDR3 is TGTGCCAGTAAGGGGGACAGAAGCACAGATACGCAGTATTTT. Translation: CASKGDRSTDTQYF.

This clone was picked up many times. The V gene is TRBV6-1, the J gene TRBJ1-1; 7 positions agree with TRBD1. Germline V gene lookup returns CDR1 MNHNS and CDR2 SASEGT. The CDR3 is 14 residues long. The trim removed 3 bases at V and 3 bases at J, leaving 4 bases unmatched. CDR3 amino acids: CASSEDRTHTEAFF. The DNA of the CDR3 is TGTGCCAGCAGTGAGGACAGGACTCACACTGAAGCTTTCTTT.

This clone has a count of ten or more. The genes are TRBV27 and TRBJ2-3; 7 nucleotides align to TRBD1. The CDR3 consists of 15 residues. Germline CDR1 and CDR2: MNHEY and SMNVEV (reference sequence). V gave up 2 bases and J gave up 1 base; unmatched junction bases: 3. CDR3 amino acids: CASSLGTVGTDTQYF. The DNA for the CDR3 is TGTGCCAGCAGTTTAGGGACAGTCGGCACAGATACGCAGTATTTT.

This clone was found many times. The gene calls are TRBV9 and TRBJ2-3; 13 positions match TRBD2. Germline V gives CDR1 SGDLS, CDR2 YYNGEE. The J segment lost 3 bases and the V segment lost 3 bases, leaving 7 bases of the junction unmatched. The CDR3 length is 17 residues. CDR3 region: CASSARTSGRKTDTQYF. The CDR3 DNA is TGTGCCAGCAGCGCACGGACTAGCGGGAGAAAGACAGATACGCAGTATTTT.

This clone came up many times. This rearrangement joins TRBV4-1 to TRBJ2-1, with TRBD2 matching over 10 bases. The CDR3 covers 16 residues. Germline V gene lookup returns CDR1 MGHRA and CDR2 YSYEKL. V shed 0 bases, J shed 15 bases, and the junction held 14 bases outside the gene matches. The CDR3 DNA sequence: TGCGCCAGCAGCCAAGATCTCCCTAGCGGGAGTGTCTTCCCGTTCTTC. Amino acids: CASSQDLPSGSVFPFF.

This clone has ten or more counts. V gene TRBV6-6 combines with J gene TRBJ1-1; the D gene is possibly TRBD1 (5 bases). The V gene lost 5 bases and the J gene lost 4 bases, with 8 bases spanning the gap. CDR1 is MNHNY and CDR2 is SVGAGI in the germline V gene (reference sequence). The CDR3 extends over 12 amino acids. CDR3 nucleotides: TGTGCCAGCAGTCAGGGCTCCACTGAAGCTTTCTTT. It encodes CASSQGSTEAFF.

This clone was found many times. The chain combines TRBV12-5 with TRBJ2-3; 7 bases align to TRBD2. J lost 5 bases, V lost 1 base, and 3 bases had no gene match. Germline lookup yields CDR1 LGHNT and CDR2 FRNRAP. This CDR3 is built from 14 residues. The CDR3 nucleotides read TGTGCTAGTGGTTTGGGGCGGGAGCTAGATACGCAGTATTTT. Protein: CASGLGRELDTQYF.

This clone was counted at least ten times. The CDR3 DNA reads TGTGCCAGCAGCCCCGACAGGGGGGAGCAGCCCCAGCATTTT. Translation gives CASSPDRGEQPQHF. The chain is built from TRBV6-4 and TRBJ1-5, with 9 bases lining up with TRBD1. CDR1 MRHNA and CDR2 SNTAGT come from the germline V gene. This CDR3 has 14 residues. V was pared by 6 bases and J by 7 bases, with 7 bases of the junction left unmatched.

This clone came up many times. The chain's CDR3 is CASSSASQETQYF. The CDR3 DNA follows: TGTGCCAGCAGTTCAGCGAGTCAAGAGACCCAGTACTTC. The V call is TRBV5-5, the J call TRBJ2-5; D call uncertain. The CDR3 contains 13 residues. V lost 5 bases to trimming and J lost 2 bases, with 10 bases between them. CDR1 and CDR2 (germline): SGHKS, YYEKEE (reference sequence).

This clone was counted at least ten times. The V call is TRBV7-2, the J call TRBJ2-7; 9 nucleotides agree with TRBD2. Germline CDR1 reads SGHTA; CDR2 reads FQGNSA. This CDR3 is 17 amino acids long. After removal of 0 bases from V and 0 bases from J, the junction contained 6 bases not matched to a gene. CDR3 coding DNA: TGTGCCAGCAGCTTAGCTGGGCTAGCGGGGTTCTCCTACGAGCAGTACTTC. Translated, it gives CASSLAGLAGFSYEQYF.

In its sample, this clone was seen many times. The rearrangement uses TRBV19 and TRBJ2-7, with 14 positions matching TRBD2. CDR1 is LNHDA and CDR2 is SQIVND in the germline V gene (reference sequence). The CDR3 sequence is 16 residues long. The ends lost 6 bases at V and 3 bases at J; junction bases unmatched: 7. The CDR3 spells CASRGLAGGSIYEQYF. DNA of the CDR3: TGTGCCAGTAGAGGACTAGCGGGAGGTAGTATCTACGAGCAGTACTTC.

This clone was detected ten times or more. The CDR3 DNA sequence: TGTGCCAGCAGCTTCAGAGATACGCAGTATTTT. The encoded protein is CASSFRDTQYF. The chain employs TRBV7-8 and TRBJ2-3; D remains ambiguous. Germline CDR1 SGHVS, CDR2 FQNEAQ. V was clipped by 3 bases and J by 5 bases, with 3 bases between them. This CDR3 spans 11 amino acids.

This clone showed up many times. The chain carries TRBV27 and TRBJ1-5, with D unresolved. The CDR3 has 14 amino acids. Germline V gene data show CDR1 as MNHEY and CDR2 as SMNVEV (reference sequence). The germline V and J ends were trimmed by 5 bases and 0 bases, with 8 bases remaining between them. The CDR3 loop reads CASSTTNSNQPQHF. The CDR3 nucleotides are TGTGCCAGCAGTACGACTAATAGCAATCAGCCCCAGCATTTT.

This clone was seen many times. V usage is TRBV7-9 and J usage is TRBJ1-4, with TRBD1 matching over 8 bases. Germline V gene sequence: CDR1 SEHNR, CDR2 FQNEAQ (reference sequence). V shed 6 bases, J shed 5 bases, and the junction held 5 bases outside the gene matches. The length of the CDR3 is 14 residues. CDR3 in amino acids: CASSLTGGNEKLFF. As DNA, the CDR3 is TGTGCCAGCAGTTTAACAGGGGGAAATGAAAAACTGTTTTTT.

This clone was recorded at least ten times. In DNA form, the CDR3 reads TGTGCCAGCAGCTTCGGACTAGCGGGAGGAAATGAGCAGTTCTTC. Its translation is CASSFGLAGGNEQFF. V is TRBV5-4 and J is TRBJ2-1; 14 nucleotides line up with TRBD2. With 2 bases clipped from V and 7 bases from J, the junction kept 2 bases outside the gene matches. Germline V gives CDR1 SGHNT, CDR2 YYREEE (reference sequence). CDR3 length: 15 amino acids.

This clone showed up many times. The V and J genes are TRBV7-2 and TRBJ2-3, with 11 nucleotides matching TRBD2. V shed 5 bases, J shed 3 bases, and the junction held 4 bases outside the gene matches. This CDR3 is built from 15 residues. The germline gives CDR1 SGHTA, CDR2 FQGNSA. Here the CDR3 reads CASSRSGRVTDTQYF. DNA of the CDR3: TGTGCCAGCAGCCGTAGCGGGAGGGTTACAGATACGCAGTATTTT.